This T cell receptor beta chain was observed in a study of patients and donors after allogeneic stem cell transplantation. TCRdb fed the RT-PCR reads into MiXCR, producing one record per CDR3 protein. Of some 960,000 distinct CDR3 sequences listed, about a sixth are singletons. Sequencing input: blood, either unsorted or a sorted T cell fraction (not recorded which). The clonotype originates from a human donor who was either an allogeneic HSCT recipient or a stem cell or donor lymphocyte infusion donor (not recorded which). It is not recorded whose cells these are; they may come from a transplant donor.

In nucleotides, the CDR3 is TGCGCCAGCAGTCCGCCGGGACAGGGAAGAGATACGCAGTATTTT. Translated, it gives CASSPPGQGRDTQYF. The rearrangement uses TRBV4-1 and TRBJ2-3; 9 bases agree with TRBD1. The V segment lost 6 bases and the J segment 5 bases; nucleotides outside the gene matches: 9. CDR3 length equals 15 residues. In germline, CDR1 is MGHRA, CDR2 YSYEKL.